Sequencing of this TCR beta chain was carried out in a study of blood T cell repertoires in COVID-19. Study-level background: Donors in the United States, Italy and Spain gave samples during acute or convalescent COVID-19. Sample material is recorded as cDNA or gDNA derived from T cells, B-cell-depleted T cells, or PBMCs.

In the source study's methods: Using reference gene primer amplification, nucleated cell counts were estimated. Only in-frame clones appear in the TCRdb table, and some are missing; sequencing was by immunoSEQ multiplex PCR. V, J and clone size derive from that table, while D and trimming were established from the DNA sequence. There are roughly 100,000 clones in the sample; over 75% occur only once, and under 14% lies in the top ten. Germline V gene data show CDR1 as MDHEN and CDR2 as SYDVKM. The CDR3 contains 15 residues. V gave up 10 bases and J gave up 3 bases, with 22 bases separating them. The specimen sequenced was peripheral blood. The rearrangement joins TRBV28 to TRBJ2-7; D may be TRBD2 (7 bases). The TCR comes from a woman aged 25 to 39 with acute or convalescent COVID-19. The CDR3 region has the DNA TGTGCCACTAACCGCGGTAGGGGGGGTTACTACGAGCAGTACTTC. Translated, it gives CATNRGRGGYYEQYF.